The 12 T cell receptor beta chains given below trace back to one sample, sequenced in a study of blood T cell repertoires in COVID-19. Using immunoSEQ multiplex PCR, the repertoire was profiled, and TCRdb retains in-frame clones only, with some absent. The data show roughly 450,000 clones, roughly 88% seen once. Source material: PBMCs or T cells enriched from blood (not recorded which). These receptors were collected from a man between 18 and 35 years old who had recovered from COVID-19.

Comments on this clone: The sample has other DNA sequences that encode this CDR3 too. The V call is TRBV28, the J call TRBJ1-2; TRBD1 might be the D (5 bases). The CDR3 has 12 amino acids. Between the trimmed V and J ends, which lost 6 bases and 1 base, there was a span of 6 bases. Germline CDR1 MDHEN, CDR2 SYDVKM. The CDR3 region is CASSDSNYGYTF. CDR3 nucleotides: TGTGCCAGCAGCGACAGTAACTATGGCTACACCTTC.

This chain links TRBV5-4 with TRBJ2-5; the match to TRBD2 covers 10 bases. The junction had 11 bases not matched to a gene; V was cut back by 4 bases and J by 5 bases. The germline CDR1 and CDR2 sequences are SGHNT and YYREEE (reference sequence). The CDR3 spans 16 residues. The CDR3 is CASSRPTSGNDETQYF. The DNA for the CDR3 is TGTGCCAGCAGCCGTCCAACTAGCGGGAATGATGAGACCCAGTACTTC.

V usage is TRBV9 and J usage is TRBJ1-2; D unresolved. The germline V gene has CDR1 SGDLS and CDR2 YYNGEE. The CDR3 covers 14 residues. V was trimmed by 0 bases and J by 4 bases, leaving 10 bases between them. CDR3 sequence reads: CASSVALTGYGYTF. CDR3 nucleotides: TGTGCCAGCAGCGTAGCTTTGACTGGCTATGGCTACACCTTC.

V is TRBV5-4 and J is TRBJ2-7, with 10 nucleotides matching TRBD2. This CDR3 is built from 16 residues. The germline V gene encodes CDR1 SGHNT and CDR2 YYREEE (reference sequence). V lost 4 bases to trimming and J lost 7 bases; unmatched junction nucleotides: 14. The CDR3 region has the DNA TGTGCCAGCAGCCCCCGCGCTAGCGGGAGAGTGGGGGAGCAGTACTTC. Amino acid sequence: CASSPRASGRVGEQYF.

V usage is TRBV5-1 and J usage is TRBJ2-7; TRBD2 might be the D (6 bases). There are 14 residues in the CDR3. Germline V lookup: CDR1 SGHRS, CDR2 YFSETQ. Trimming cost V 3 bases and J 3 bases, with 13 bases left between them. CDR3 amino acids: CASSSGTDLYEQYF. The CDR3 coding sequence is TGCGCCAGCAGCTCCGGGACTGACCTCTACGAGCAGTACTTC.

The rearrangement links TRBV3-1 (or the pseudogene TRBV3-2) to TRBJ1-6, with D hard to call. The CDR3 covers 15 residues. Between the trimmed V and J ends, which lost 5 bases and 4 bases, there was a span of 12 bases. Per germline, CDR1 LGHDT and CDR2 YNNKEL (reference sequence). CDR3 sequence (DNA): TGTGCCAGCAGCGCTCGGGTGGTTTATAATTCACCCCTCCACTTT. Protein product: CASSARVVYNSPLHF.

The CDR3 coding sequence is TGTGCCAGCAGCTTAGGACTAGCGGGAGCCAATGAGCAGTTCTTC. Translating it yields CASSLGLAGANEQFF. The chain joins TRBV6-5 to TRBJ2-1; 13 nucleotides line up with TRBD2. There are 15 residues in the CDR3. Germline CDR1 reads MNHEY; CDR2 reads SVGAGI. J was trimmed by 6 bases and V by 6 bases; bases with no gene match: 5.

This clone was seen a single time. V gene TRBV19 combines with J gene TRBJ1-5; TRBD1 matches at 8 bases. CDR3 size: 14 residues. V lost 7 bases and J lost 7; bases outside the gene matches: 9. In germline, CDR1 is LNHDA, CDR2 SQIVND (reference sequence). The CDR3 nucleotides are TGTGCCAGTACTACGGGACAGGAGTTCCAGCCCCAGCATTTT. Its protein is CASTTGQEFQPQHF. Looking up the rest from reference TRBV19 and TRBJ1-5 gives the full variable domain: DGGITQSPKYLFRKEGQNVTLSCEQNLNHDAMYWYRQDPGQGLRLIYYSQIVNDFQKGDIAEGYSVSREKKESFPLTVTSAQKNPTAFYLCASTTGQEFQPQHFGDGTRLSIL.

V usage is TRBV25-1 and J usage is TRBJ1-6; D is possibly TRBD1 (5 bases). In germline, CDR1 is MGHDK, CDR2 SYGVNS. The ends were cut back, 4 bases at V and 7 bases at J, with 17 bases in the middle. The CDR3 is 16 amino acids. The CDR3 protein is CASSGPRGGSNSPLHF. The CDR3 DNA reads TGTGCCAGCAGTGGCCCCCGGGGGGGATCGAATTCACCCCTCCACTTT.

The genes are TRBV15 and TRBJ1-2; possible D gene TRBD1, 6 bases. The ends were cut back, 2 bases at V and 7 bases at J, with 8 bases in the middle. CDR3 size: 12 residues. From germline, CDR1 is LNHNV and CDR2 YYDKDF (reference sequence). The DNA of the CDR3 is TGTGCCACCAGCAGACCAGGGGTTGGCTACACCTTC. Amino acids: CATSRPGVGYTF.

There are a few counts of this clone. The chain has TRBV10-1 and TRBJ1-6, with a possible D match to TRBD1 (6 bases). The CDR3 spans 13 residues. The germline V gene has CDR1 WNHNN and CDR2 SYGVQD (reference sequence). V lost 5 bases to trimming and J lost 7 bases, with 9 bases between them. The CDR3 sequence: CASSRQGNSPLHF. DNA of the CDR3: TGCGCCAGCAGTCGGCAGGGGAATTCACCCCTCCACTTT.

The rearrangement joins TRBV5-1 to TRBJ1-1, with a possible D match to TRBD1 (5 bases). The germline V gene has CDR1 SGHRS and CDR2 YFSETQ. Trimming took off 7 bases at V and 0 bases at J, with 10 bases between the two ends. The CDR3 is 13 residues long. The CDR3 sequence: CASGLTVNTEAFF. In DNA form, the CDR3 reads TGCGCCAGCGGGTTGACAGTGAACACTGAAGCTTTCTTT.